This TCR beta chain was recovered during a study of blood T cell repertoires in COVID-19. Overall study context: The origin of the acute and convalescent COVID-19 samples was the United States, Italy and Spain. PBMCs, B-cell-depleted T cells, or T cells provided the cDNA or gDNA that made up the material.

Authors' data handling: Amplification with reference gene primers provided the estimates of nucleated cell counts. Data came from immunoSEQ multiplex PCR; TCRdb stores just in-frame clones and leaves some out. V, J and clone size are taken as reported in that table, and D and trimming were inferred from the DNA itself. The sample carries around 150,000 clones, roughly nine tenths recorded once. The CDR3 contains 13 residues. Germline V gene sequence: CDR1 SGHAT, CDR2 FQDESV (reference sequence). The V end was cut by 1 base, the J end by 3 bases, with 6 bases between. The source material was peripheral blood. The TCR was taken from a man aged 55 to 70 with active or convalescent COVID-19. V and J are TRBV11-1 and TRBJ1-1; D gene unclear. Here the CDR3 DNA reads TGTGCCAGCAGCTTAGGGCAGGACACTGAAGCTTTCTTT. Amino acid sequence: CASSLGQDTEAFF.